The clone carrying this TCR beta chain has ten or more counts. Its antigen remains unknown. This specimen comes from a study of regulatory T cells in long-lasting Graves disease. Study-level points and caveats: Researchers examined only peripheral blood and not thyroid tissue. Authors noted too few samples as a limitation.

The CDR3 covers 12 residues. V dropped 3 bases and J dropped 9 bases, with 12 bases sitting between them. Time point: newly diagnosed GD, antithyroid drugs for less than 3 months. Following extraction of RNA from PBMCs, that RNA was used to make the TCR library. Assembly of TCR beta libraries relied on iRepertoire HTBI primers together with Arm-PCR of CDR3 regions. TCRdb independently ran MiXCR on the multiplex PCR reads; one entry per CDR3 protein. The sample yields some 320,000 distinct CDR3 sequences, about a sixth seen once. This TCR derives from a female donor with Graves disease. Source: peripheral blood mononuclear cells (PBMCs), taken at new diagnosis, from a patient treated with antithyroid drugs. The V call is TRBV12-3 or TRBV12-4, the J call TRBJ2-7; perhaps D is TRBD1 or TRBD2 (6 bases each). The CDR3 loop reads CASSFGGLGQYF. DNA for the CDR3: TGTGCCAGCAGTTTCGGGGGCTTAGGGCAGTACTTC.